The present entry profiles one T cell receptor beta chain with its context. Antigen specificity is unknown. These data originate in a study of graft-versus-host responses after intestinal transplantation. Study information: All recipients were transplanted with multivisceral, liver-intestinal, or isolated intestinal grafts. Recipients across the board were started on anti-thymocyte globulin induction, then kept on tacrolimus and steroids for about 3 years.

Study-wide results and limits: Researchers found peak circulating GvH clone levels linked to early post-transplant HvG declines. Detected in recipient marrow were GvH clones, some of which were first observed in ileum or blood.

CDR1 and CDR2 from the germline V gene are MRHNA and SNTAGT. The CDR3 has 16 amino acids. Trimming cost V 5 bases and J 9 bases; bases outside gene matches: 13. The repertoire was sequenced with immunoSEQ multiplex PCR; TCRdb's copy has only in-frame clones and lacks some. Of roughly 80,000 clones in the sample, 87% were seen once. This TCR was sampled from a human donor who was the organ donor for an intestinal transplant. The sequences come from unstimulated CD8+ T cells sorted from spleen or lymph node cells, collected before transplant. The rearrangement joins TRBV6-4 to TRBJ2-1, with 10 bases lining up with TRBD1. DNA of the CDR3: TGTGCCAGCAGTCCCGAGTCCGGGACAGGGGACGTTGAGCAGTTCTTC. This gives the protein CASSPESGTGDVEQFF.